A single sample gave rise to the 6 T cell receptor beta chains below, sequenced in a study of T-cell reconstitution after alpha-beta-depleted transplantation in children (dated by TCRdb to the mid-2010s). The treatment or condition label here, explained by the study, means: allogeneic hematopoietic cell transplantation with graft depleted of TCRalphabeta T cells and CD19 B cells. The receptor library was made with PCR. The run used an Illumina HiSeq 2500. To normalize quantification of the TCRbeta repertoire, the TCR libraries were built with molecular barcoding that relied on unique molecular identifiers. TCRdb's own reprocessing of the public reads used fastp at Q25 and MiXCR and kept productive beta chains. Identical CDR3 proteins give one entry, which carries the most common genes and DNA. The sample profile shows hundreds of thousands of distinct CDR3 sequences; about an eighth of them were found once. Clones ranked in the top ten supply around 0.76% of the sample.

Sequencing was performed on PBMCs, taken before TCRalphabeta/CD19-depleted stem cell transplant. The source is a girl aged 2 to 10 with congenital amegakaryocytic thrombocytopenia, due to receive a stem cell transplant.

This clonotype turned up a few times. This CDR3 reads CASSLSPNAGGRYEQYF. The CDR3, as DNA: TGTGCCAGCAGCTTATCCCCCAATGCGGGAGGTCGGTACGAGCAGTACTTC. V and J are TRBV7-8 and TRBJ2-7; 8 nucleotides match TRBD2. The CDR3 spans 17 residues. From germline, CDR1 is SGHVS and CDR2 FQNEAQ. Trimming at V came to 2 bases and at J to 4 bases, leaving 13 bases not matched to a gene.

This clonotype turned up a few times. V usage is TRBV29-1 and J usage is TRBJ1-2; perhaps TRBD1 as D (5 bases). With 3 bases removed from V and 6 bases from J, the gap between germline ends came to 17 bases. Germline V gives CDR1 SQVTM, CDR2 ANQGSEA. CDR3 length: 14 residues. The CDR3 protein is CSVDVLPGVDGYTF. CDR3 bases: TGCAGCGTTGATGTCCTCCCGGGGGTGGATGGCTACACCTTC.

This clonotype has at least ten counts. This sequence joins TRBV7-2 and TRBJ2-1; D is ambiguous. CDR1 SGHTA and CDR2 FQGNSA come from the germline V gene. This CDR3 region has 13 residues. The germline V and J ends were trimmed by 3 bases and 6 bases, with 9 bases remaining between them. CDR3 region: CASSFLRPNEQFF. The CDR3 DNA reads TGTGCCAGCAGCTTTCTAAGGCCCAATGAGCAGTTCTTC.

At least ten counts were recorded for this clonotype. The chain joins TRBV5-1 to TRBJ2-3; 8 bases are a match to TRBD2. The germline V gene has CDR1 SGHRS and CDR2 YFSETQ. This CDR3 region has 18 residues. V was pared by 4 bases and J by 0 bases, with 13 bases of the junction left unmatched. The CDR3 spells CASSQVGTVAGSTDTQYF. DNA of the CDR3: TGCGCCAGCAGCCAAGTCGGAACCGTAGCGGGGAGCACAGATACGCAGTATTTT.

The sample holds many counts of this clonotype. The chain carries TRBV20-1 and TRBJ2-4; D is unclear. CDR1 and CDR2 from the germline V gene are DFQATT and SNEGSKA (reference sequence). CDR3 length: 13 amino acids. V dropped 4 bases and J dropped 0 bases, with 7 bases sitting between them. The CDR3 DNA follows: TGCAGTGCTAAAGGAGTAGCCAAAAACATTCAGTACTTC. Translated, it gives CSAKGVAKNIQYF.

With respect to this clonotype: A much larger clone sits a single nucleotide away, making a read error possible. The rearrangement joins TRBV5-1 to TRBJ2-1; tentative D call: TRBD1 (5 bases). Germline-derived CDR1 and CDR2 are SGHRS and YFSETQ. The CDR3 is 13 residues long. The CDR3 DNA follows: TGCGCCGGCAGCCCGGACAAATACAATGAGCAGTTCTTC. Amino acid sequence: CAGSPDKYNEQFF.